What follows describes a single TCR beta chain. The sample originates from a study of Ad26.COV2.S vaccination and SARS-CoV-2 variants. The J segment lost 2 bases and the V segment lost 1 base, leaving 5 bases of the junction unmatched. The CDR3 has 16 residues. The germline V gene has CDR1 SGHTA and CDR2 FQGNSA. The treatment is: some 20 received Ad26.COV2.S at low or high dose, single or two shots; 5 received placebo; per-sample allocation not given. Day 63 following the first vaccine or placebo injection was when the samples were taken. Sequencing used immunoSEQ multiplex PCR; TCRdb keeps in-frame clones, though not all of them. The table records more than 300,000 clones, around 85% of them present only once.

V is TRBV7-2 and J is TRBJ2-7, with 10 bases that match TRBD1. The receptor was derived from a person aged 18-60 years who received the Ad26.COV2.S COVID-19 vaccine or a placebo. The sequencing here drew on peripheral blood, taken in a trial of Ad26.COV2.S vaccine versus placebo. The CDR3, as DNA: TGTGCCAGCAGCTTAGGTTCCGGGACAGGGGCCTACGAGCAGTACTTC. It specifies CASSLGSGTGAYEQYF.